The 32 T cell receptor beta chains in this list originate from one sample, sequenced in a study of early T cells in non-severe SARS-CoV-2 infection. One entry per CDR3 protein, called by TCRdb with MiXCR from the 5' RACE reads. Here the sample spans 100,000 to 120,000 distinct CDR3 sequences, 9.5% to 13% being singletons. Material for sequencing was whole blood. These receptors came from an adult who was a healthcare worker with PCR-confirmed SARS-CoV-2 infection or an uninfected control (not recorded which).

This clonotype was picked up many times. The chain recombines TRBV4-1 with TRBJ2-1; D gene uncertain. Trimming stripped 0 bases from V and 0 bases from J, with 15 bases between. The CDR3 has 18 residues. Germline V gene lookup returns CDR1 MGHRA and CDR2 YSYEKL. The CDR3 reads CASSQEELGAVSYNEQFF. CDR3 sequence (DNA): TGCGCCAGCAGCCAAGAGGAATTGGGTGCTGTCTCCTACAATGAGCAGTTCTTC.

This clonotype appeared a few times. This chain uses TRBV20-1 with TRBJ1-5; D possibly corresponds to TRBD1 (5 bases). Germline V CDR1 and CDR2: DFQATT, SNEGSKA (reference sequence). The CDR3 covers 14 residues. V lost 0 bases and J 1 base, leaving 7 bases between the germline ends. The CDR3 DNA reads as TGCAGTGCTAGAGAAACAGGAAGCAATCAGCCCCAGCATTTT. Amino acid sequence: CSARETGSNQPQHF.

This clonotype appeared many times. V gene TRBV9 combines with J gene TRBJ2-2; possibly TRBD1 for D (5 bases). Trimming left V 1 base short and J 0 bases short, with 10 bases between. Germline V lookup: CDR1 SGDLS, CDR2 YYNGEE. CDR3 size: 16 residues. The DNA for the CDR3 is TGTGCCAGCAGCGTAAACCAGGGCGCGAACACCGGGGAGCTGTTTTTT. This gives the protein CASSVNQGANTGELFF.

This clonotype came up a few times. The CDR3 DNA is TGTGCCAGCAGCGATCGACCGGGACAGCCCCAGCATTTT. It specifies CASSDRPGQPQHF. V is TRBV7-2 and J is TRBJ1-5, with D uncertain. The germline V gene has CDR1 SGHTA and CDR2 FQGNSA. This CDR3 comprises 13 residues. Trimming shortened V by 5 bases and J by 7 bases, and 12 bases separated the two germline ends.

At least ten counts were recorded for this clonotype. The V call is TRBV9, the J call TRBJ2-5; D unclear. The CDR3 extends over 15 amino acids. The V and J ends lost 4 bases and 0 bases respectively, with 13 bases between them. Germline V gives CDR1 SGDLS, CDR2 YYNGEE. The CDR3 is CASSPVGTYQETQYF. DNA of the CDR3: TGTGCCAGCAGCCCCGTTGGCACGTACCAAGAGACCCAGTACTTC.

This clonotype was recorded a few times. J is TRBJ2-7 and V is TRBV11-2, with 10 bases that match TRBD1. The CDR3 length is 15 residues. The germline gives CDR1 SGHAT, CDR2 FQNNGV. V was pared by 2 bases and J by 6 bases, with 7 bases of the junction left unmatched. The CDR3 reads CASSLLWTGGTEQYF. As DNA, the CDR3 is TGTGCCAGCAGCTTATTGTGGACAGGGGGTACCGAGCAGTACTTC.

This clonotype was picked up many times. At one of its ends the junction is not consistent with the germline gene, which may arise from a read error. The chain carries TRBV10-2 and TRBJ1-1; D might be TRBD1 (5 bases). Germline CDR1 WSHSY, CDR2 SAAADI. This CDR3 has 17 amino acids. CDR3 region: CASAKGAGKRVNTEAFF. The DNA for the CDR3 is TGCGCCAGCGCTAAAGGGGCGGGGAAGAGGGTGAATACTGAAGCTTTCTTT.

A few counts support this clonotype. The chain combines TRBV7-2 with TRBJ1-6; D unresolved. Germline V gene lookup returns CDR1 SGHTA and CDR2 FQGNSA. The V end was cut by 1 base, the J end by 7 bases, with 11 bases between. This CDR3 has 15 residues. The CDR3 loop reads CASSLVAGINSPLHF. The CDR3 nucleotides read TGTGCCAGCAGCTTAGTAGCCGGGATCAATTCACCCCTCCACTTT.

This clonotype came up a few times. The V call is TRBV20-1, the J call TRBJ1-2; no firm D call. Trimming removed 1 base from V and 8 bases from J, with 11 bases in between. Germline V gives CDR1 DFQATT, CDR2 SNEGSKA (reference sequence). The CDR3 is 12 amino acids. In DNA form, the CDR3 reads TGCAGTGCTAGAGGGGGATTTAGCGGCTACACCTTC. Its protein product is CSARGGFSGYTF.

This clonotype was seen a few times. The chain combines TRBV29-1 with TRBJ1-1; 7 nucleotides line up with TRBD1. The CDR3 extends over 16 amino acids. With V trimmed by 5 bases and J by 1 base, 13 bases remained unmatched. CDR1 SQVTM and CDR2 ANQGSEA come from the germline V gene. CDR3 amino acids: CSVKNPPTGANTEAFF. The CDR3 nucleotides are TGCAGCGTTAAAAACCCCCCAACAGGGGCGAACACTGAAGCTTTCTTT.

This clonotype showed up many times. The V gene is TRBV30, the J gene TRBJ1-4; a possible D gene is TRBD1 (5 bases). The CDR3 has 14 amino acids. The germline CDR1 and CDR2 sequences are GTSNPN and SVGIG (reference sequence). Trimming left V 2 bases short and J 2 bases short, with 9 bases between. The CDR3: CAWSSGKTNEKLFF. As DNA, the CDR3 is TGTGCCTGGAGTTCAGGGAAGACTAATGAAAAACTGTTTTTT.

This chain connects TRBV28 to TRBJ2-7, with TRBD1 identical over 7 bases. In germline, CDR1 is MDHEN, CDR2 SYDVKM. The trim removed 6 bases at V and 3 bases at J, leaving 5 bases unmatched. CDR3 length: 13 amino acids. CDR3 sequence: CASRAGGGYEQYF. In DNA form, the CDR3 reads TGTGCCAGCAGGGCAGGGGGTGGCTACGAGCAGTACTTC.

Comments on this clonotype: A much larger clone differs by one base, so this may be a read error. This chain joins TRBV4-1 and TRBJ2-1, with 10 bases fitting TRBD2. CDR1 is MGHRA and CDR2 is YSYEKL in the germline V gene. This CDR3 spans 17 amino acids. DNA of the CDR3: TGCGCCAGCAGCCAATTAACTAGCGGGGTCTCCTACAATGAGCAGCTCTTC. Translating it yields CASSQLTSGVSYNEQLF.

The chain is built from TRBV3-1 and TRBJ1-1; TRBD1 might be the D (5 bases). Per the germline V gene, CDR1 is LGHDT and CDR2 is YNNKEL (reference sequence). CDR3 size: 15 residues. V was shortened by 1 base and J by 5 bases, with 14 bases between the two germline ends. The CDR3 here is CASSQGSREVTEAFF. CDR3 bases: TGTGCCAGCAGCCAAGGGTCCAGGGAGGTTACTGAAGCTTTCTTT. The whole variable domain, filled in from reference TRBV3-1 and TRBJ1-1, reads DTAVSQTPKYLVTQMGNDKSIKCEQNLGHDTMYWYKQDSKKFLKIMFSYNNKELIINETVPNRFSPKSPDKAHLNLHINSLELGDSAVYFCASSQGSREVTEAFFGQGTRLTVV.

V gene TRBV7-9 combines with J gene TRBJ1-1; D is unclear. This CDR3 is 17 amino acids long. Germline loops: CDR1 SEHNR, CDR2 FQNEAQ (reference sequence). The V end was cut by 1 base, the J end by 4 bases, with 19 bases between. CDR3 loop: CASSLGRAGNLVTEAFF. The CDR3 bases are TGTGCCAGCAGCTTAGGTCGGGCAGGAAATTTGGTCACTGAAGCTTTCTTT.

This clonotype was counted a few times. The J gene is TRBJ2-1, the V gene TRBV28; 9 nucleotides agree with TRBD2. Trimming at V came to 3 bases and at J to 4 bases, leaving 7 bases not matched to a gene. The CDR3 loop spans 16 amino acids. Germline assignment: CDR1 MDHEN and CDR2 SYDVKM. The CDR3 loop is CASSFFSGGIYNEQFF. The DNA for the CDR3 is TGTGCCAGCAGTTTCTTTAGCGGGGGCATTTACAATGAGCAGTTCTTC.

The genes are TRBV27 and TRBJ2-7; TRBD1 matches at 11 bases. Germline trimming cut 9 bases from V and 7 bases from J; bases unmatched to any gene: 14. Germline loops: CDR1 MNHEY, CDR2 SMNVEV (reference sequence). The CDR3 contains 15 residues. The CDR3 DNA reads TGTGCCAGTAAAGTTGGACAGGGGGCTTCTTGGGAGCAGTACTTC. As protein: CASKVGQGASWEQYF.

This clonotype has only one observation. One junction end does not reproduce the germline sequence, and a read error may be involved. V gene TRBV6-5 combines with J gene TRBJ2-7; 10 bases are a match to TRBD1. The germline V gene encodes CDR1 MNHEY and CDR2 SVGAGI. The CDR3 spans 15 residues. CDR3: CTSTDGQGDAYEQYF. CDR3 in DNA: TGTACCAGCACCGACGGACAGGGGGATGCCTACGAGCAGTACTTC.

This chain uses TRBV6-5 with TRBJ2-5; 8 bases fit TRBD1. Germline V gives CDR1 MNHEY, CDR2 SVGAGI. The V segment lost 6 bases and the J segment 4 bases; nucleotides outside the gene matches: 4. CDR3 length equals 13 residues. The chain's CDR3 is CASSGQGAETQYF. The CDR3 region has the DNA TGTGCCAGCAGCGGCCAGGGGGCAGAGACCCAGTACTTC.

This clonotype has a count of ten or more. The V and J genes are TRBV21-1 and TRBJ1-2; the table calls TRBD1, which could not be checked here. TRBV21-1 is tagged as a pseudogene. The CDR3 spans 13 residues. CDR3 coding DNA: TGTGCCAGCAGCAACTACAGGGAGACTGGCTACACCTTC. It yields the protein CASSNYRETGYTF.

The chain is built from TRBV29-1 and TRBJ1-1; D remains ambiguous. V was clipped by 7 bases and J by 3 bases, with 15 bases between them. This CDR3 has 13 amino acids. Germline V gene sequence: CDR1 SQVTM, CDR2 ANQGSEA. CDR3 DNA: TGCAGCGCCCGGGTGAGGGCGGACACTGAAGCTTTCTTT. Its translation: CSARVRADTEAFF.

The genes are TRBV5-8 and TRBJ1-2; no definite D call. Trimming cost V 0 bases and J 12 bases, with 15 bases left between them. CDR1 is SGHTS and CDR2 is YDEGEE in the germline V gene. There are 13 residues in the CDR3. The CDR3 DNA sequence: TGTGCCAGCAGCTTGGAACGGACTATGGCTAACACCTTC. It encodes CASSLERTMANTF.

The sample holds many counts of this clonotype. The chain is built from TRBV3-1 and TRBJ2-7; no clear D gene. V was clipped by 4 bases and J by 0 bases, with 13 bases between them. This CDR3 is 15 amino acids long. The germline gives CDR1 LGHDT, CDR2 YNNKEL (reference sequence). In nucleotides, the CDR3 is TGTGCCAGCAGCCTCCATCTTACAGACTCCTACGAGCAGTACTTC. Translating it yields CASSLHLTDSYEQYF.

There are a few counts of this clonotype. The CDR3 region has the DNA TGTGCCAGCAGCTTAATAGCGGGGGCCCCGGGTGAGCAGTTCTTC. Its translation is CASSLIAGAPGEQFF. This chain joins TRBV7-6 and TRBJ2-1; 9 bases fit TRBD2. Germline V gene sequence: CDR1 SGHVS, CDR2 FNYEAQ. V dropped 2 bases and J dropped 9; count of bases not matched to a gene: 8. The CDR3 is made up of 15 amino acids.

This clonotype was detected many times. V and J are TRBV5-4 and TRBJ2-5; D might be TRBD1 (6 bases). The length of the CDR3 is 15 residues. Trimming pared 2 bases from V and 4 bases from J, leaving 15 bases between. CDR1 SGHNT and CDR2 YYREEE come from the germline V gene (reference sequence). The CDR3 DNA reads TGTGCCAGCAGCTTCTACAGGGCCGGAGGAGAGACCCAGTACTTC. Translated: CASSFYRAGGETQYF.

The V gene is TRBV11-2, the J gene TRBJ2-7; 8 positions match TRBD2. Germline CDR1 and CDR2: SGHAT and FQNNGV. This CDR3 spans 13 amino acids. V lost 8 bases to trimming and J lost 6 bases; unmatched junction nucleotides: 9. This chain's CDR3 is CASRVTGGAEQYF. The DNA of the CDR3 is TGTGCCAGCCGTGTAACGGGAGGGGCCGAGCAGTACTTC.

The J gene is TRBJ2-7, the V gene TRBV12-3 or TRBV12-4, with D uncertain. Between the trimmed V and J ends, which lost 5 bases and 0 bases, there was a span of 8 bases. The CDR3 contains 13 residues. The CDR3 DNA is TGTGCCAGCAGTACCACCTACTCCTACGAGCAGTACTTC. Protein product: CASSTTYSYEQYF.

The sample holds a few counts of this clonotype. This sequence joins TRBV5-5 and TRBJ1-5; D uncertain. The CDR3 runs 14 residues. Per germline, CDR1 SGHKS and CDR2 YYEKEE (reference sequence). With 1 base removed from V and 0 bases from J, the gap between germline ends came to 5 bases. The CDR3 sequence: CASSLTDSNQPQHF. The CDR3 DNA reads TGTGCCAGCAGCTTGACAGATAGCAATCAGCCCCAGCATTTT.

A word on this clonotype: Lacking the conserved final phenylalanine or tryptophan, this CDR3 likely reflects a read error. It is unclear where the CDR3 begins or ends on the DNA, so no DNA is shown, and the CDR3 is as TCRdb lists it. The gene calls are TRBV20-1 and TRBJ1-1. Germline values: CDR1 DFQATT, CDR2 SNEGSKA (reference sequence). The CDR3 is made up of 9 amino acids, end residues included. The chain's CDR3 is CSARDRDSL.

This clonotype was found many times. The V call is TRBV19, the J call TRBJ1-6; 7 positions match TRBD1. After removal of 9 bases from V and 8 bases from J, the junction contained 7 bases not matched to a gene. The germline gives CDR1 LNHDA, CDR2 SQIVND (reference sequence). The CDR3 totals 13 residues. The CDR3 is CASRDRRDSPLHF. The CDR3 DNA reads TGTGCCAGCAGGGACAGACGCGATTCACCCCTCCACTTT.

The chain has TRBV28 and TRBJ2-1; the D is unclear. Trimming stripped 4 bases from V and 5 bases from J, with 3 bases between. The CDR3 extends over 11 amino acids. Germline-derived CDR1 and CDR2 are MDHEN and SYDVKM. The CDR3 DNA reads as TGTGCCAGCAGTTCCAACAATGAGCAGTTCTTC. Residues: CASSSNNEQFF.

Many counts were recorded for this clonotype. V and J are TRBV29-1 and TRBJ2-1; possible D gene TRBD2, 5 bases. Per germline, CDR1 SQVTM and CDR2 ANQGSEA. V was cut by 1 base and J by 0 bases, with 10 bases left in between. The CDR3 runs to 15 residues. This CDR3 reads CSVEVQGSSYNEQFF. In DNA form, the CDR3 reads TGCAGCGTTGAAGTTCAAGGGAGCTCCTACAATGAGCAGTTCTTC.